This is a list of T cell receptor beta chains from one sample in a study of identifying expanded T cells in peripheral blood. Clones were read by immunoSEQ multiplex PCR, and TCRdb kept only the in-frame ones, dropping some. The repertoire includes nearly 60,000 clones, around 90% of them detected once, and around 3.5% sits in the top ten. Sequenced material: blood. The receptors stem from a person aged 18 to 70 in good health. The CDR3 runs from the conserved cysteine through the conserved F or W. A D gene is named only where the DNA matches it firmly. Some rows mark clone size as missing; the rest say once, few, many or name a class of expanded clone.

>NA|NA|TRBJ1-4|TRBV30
CAWGGRSNEKLFF
TGTGCCTGGGGAGGTCGGTCAAATGAAAAACTGTTTTTT
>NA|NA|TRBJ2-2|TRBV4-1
CASSQDRAGLGGELFF
TGCGCCAGCAGCCAAGATCGAGCGGGCCTAGGCGGGGAGCTGTTTTTT
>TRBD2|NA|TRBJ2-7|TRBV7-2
CASSPRLAGVDEQYF
TGTGCCAGCAGCCCTAGACTAGCGGGAGTCGACGAGCAGTACTTC
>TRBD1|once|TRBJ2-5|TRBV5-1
CASSRTDRQETQYF
TGCGCCAGCAGCCGAACGGACAGGCAAGAGACCCAGTACTTC
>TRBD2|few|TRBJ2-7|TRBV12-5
CASGLVLGTSGGVYEQYF
TGTGCTAGTGGTTTGGTACTAGGGACTAGCGGGGGTGTCTACGAGCAGTACTTC
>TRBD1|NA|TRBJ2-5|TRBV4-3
CASWGGDRMVAETQYF
TGCGCCAGCTGGGGCGGGGACAGGATGGTGGCGGAGACCCAGTACTTC
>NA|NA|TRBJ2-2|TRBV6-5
CASSYDRNTGELFF
TGTGCCAGCAGTTACGACAGGAACACCGGGGAGCTGTTTTTT
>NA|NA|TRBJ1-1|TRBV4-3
CASSRLMNTEAFF
TGCGCCAGCAGCAGACTCATGAACACTGAAGCTTTCTTT
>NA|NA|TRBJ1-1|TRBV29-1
CSVEDLRRKRREMNTEAFF
TGCAGCGTTGAAGATCTACGCCGCAAGAGACGGGAGATGAACACTGAAGCTTTCTTT
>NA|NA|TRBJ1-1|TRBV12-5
CASGLAYSGTEAFF
TGTGCTAGTGGTTTGGCCTACAGTGGGACTGAAGCTTTCTTT
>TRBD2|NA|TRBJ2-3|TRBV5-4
CASSSKRDGADTQYF
TGTGCCAGCAGCTCTAAGCGGGACGGAGCAGATACGCAGTATTTT
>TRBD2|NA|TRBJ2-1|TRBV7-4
CASSLNRLAGVVNEQFF
TGTGCCAGCAGCTTAAATCGTCTAGCGGGAGTAGTCAATGAGCAGTTCTTC
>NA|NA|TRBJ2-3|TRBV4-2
CASSQDFRITDTQYF
TGTGCCAGCAGCCAAGATTTCCGAATAACAGATACGCAGTATTTT
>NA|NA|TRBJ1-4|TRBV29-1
CSVVPLATNEKLFF
TGCAGCGTTGTTCCACTTGCAACTAATGAAAAACTGTTTTTT
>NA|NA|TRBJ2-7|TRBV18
CASSVSRETYEQYF
TGTGCCAGCTCAGTAAGCAGGGAAACCTACGAGCAGTACTTC
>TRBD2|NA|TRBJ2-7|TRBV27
CASSRRGGREQYF
TGTGCCAGCAGTCGGCGGGGGGGCAGGGAGCAGTACTTC
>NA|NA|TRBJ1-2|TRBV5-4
CASSFRGNGYTF
TGTGCCAGCAGCTTTCGTGGAAATGGCTACACCTTC
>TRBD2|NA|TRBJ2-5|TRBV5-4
CASSPGLAGVVETQYF
TGTGCCAGCAGCCCTGGACTAGCGGGAGTCGTAGAGACCCAGTACTTC
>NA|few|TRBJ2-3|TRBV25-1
CASSWAGSTDTQYF
TGTGCCAGCAGCTGGGCGGGATCCACAGATACGCAGTATTTT
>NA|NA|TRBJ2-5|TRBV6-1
CASSASGTLQETQYF
TGTGCCAGCAGTGCTTCCGGGACTCTCCAAGAGACCCAGTACTTC
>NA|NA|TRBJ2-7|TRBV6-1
CASSEGEAIEQYF
TGTGCCAGCAGCGAGGGGGAAGCAATCGAGCAGTACTTC
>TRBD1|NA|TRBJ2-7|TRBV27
CASSSLGTGAYEQYF
TGTGCCAGCAGTTCCCTCGGGACAGGGGCCTACGAGCAGTACTTC
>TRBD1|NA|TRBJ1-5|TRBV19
CASSGGTGVHSNQPQHF
TGTGCCAGTAGTGGAGGGACAGGGGTCCATAGCAATCAGCCCCAGCATTTT
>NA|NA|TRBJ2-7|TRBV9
CASSVSPSGAAYEQYF
TGTGCCAGCAGCGTCTCACCGTCCGGGGCGGCCTACGAGCAGTACTTC
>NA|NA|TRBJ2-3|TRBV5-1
CASSLRGAADTQYF
TGCGCCAGCAGCTTACGGGGGGCAGCAGATACGCAGTATTTT
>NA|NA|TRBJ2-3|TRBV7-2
CASSLLPLTDTQYF
TGTGCCAGCAGCTTACTTCCACTCACAGATACGCAGTATTTT
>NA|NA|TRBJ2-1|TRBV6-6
CASKRGEQFF
TGTGCCAGTAAGAGGGGTGAGCAGTTCTTC
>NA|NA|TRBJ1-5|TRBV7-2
CASRGQALNQPQHF
TGTGCCAGCAGGGGGCAGGCGCTCAATCAGCCCCAGCATTTT
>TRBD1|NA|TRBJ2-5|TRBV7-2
CASSKKSGTGGLQETQYF
TGTGCCAGCAGCAAGAAATCCGGGACAGGGGGTCTACAAGAGACCCAGTACTTC
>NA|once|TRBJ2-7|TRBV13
CASSVGMAAEQYF
TGTGCCAGCAGCGTAGGAATGGCGGCCGAGCAGTACTTC
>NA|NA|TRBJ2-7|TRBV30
CAWSAGTLYEQYF
TGTGCCTGGAGTGCCGGGACGCTCTACGAGCAGTACTTC
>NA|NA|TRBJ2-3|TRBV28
CASSFSEGHVDTQYF
TGTGCCAGCAGTTTCAGTGAGGGGCATGTAGATACGCAGTATTTT
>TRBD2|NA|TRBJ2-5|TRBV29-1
CSVRGLAGETQYF
TGCAGCGTTAGAGGACTAGCGGGAGAGACCCAGTACTTC
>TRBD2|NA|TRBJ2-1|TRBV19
CASRLLAGGGEQFF
TGTGCCAGTAGATTACTAGCGGGAGGGGGTGAGCAGTTCTTC
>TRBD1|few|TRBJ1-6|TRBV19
CASSDRVDNSPLHF
TGTGCCAGTAGTGACAGGGTTGATAATTCACCCCTCCACTTT
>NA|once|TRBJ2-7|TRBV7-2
CASSLDSSYYEQYF
TGTGCCAGCAGCTTAGACAGTAGTTACTACGAGCAGTACTTC
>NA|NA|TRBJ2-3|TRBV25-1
CASSEGRTDTQYF
TGTGCCAGCAGTGAAGGACGCACAGATACGCAGTATTTT
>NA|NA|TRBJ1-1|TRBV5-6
CASSYGQRGTEAFF
TGTGCCAGCAGCTATGGGCAAAGGGGCACTGAAGCTTTCTTT
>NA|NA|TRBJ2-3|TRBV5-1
CASSLAIGRSGDTQYF
TGCGCCAGCAGCTTGGCCATCGGCCGAAGTGGGGATACGCAGTATTTT
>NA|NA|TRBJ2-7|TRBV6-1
CASSVSNPMEGYEQYF
TGTGCCAGCAGTGTATCCAACCCTATGGAAGGGTACGAGCAGTACTTC
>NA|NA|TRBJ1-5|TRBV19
CASAPAAGSNQPQHF
TGTGCCAGTGCCCCCGCAGCAGGGAGCAATCAGCCCCAGCATTTT
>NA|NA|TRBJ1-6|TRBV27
CASRGGFSSPLHF
TGTGCCAGCAGAGGGGGGTTTAGTTCACCCCTCCACTTT
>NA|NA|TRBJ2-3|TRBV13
CASRSAPSGVPDTQYF
TGTGCCAGCAGATCCGCCCCTAGTGGAGTCCCCGATACGCAGTATTTT
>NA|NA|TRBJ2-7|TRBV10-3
CAISGRERGSEQYF
TGTGCCATCTCGGGTCGGGAGAGGGGAAGCGAGCAGTACTTC
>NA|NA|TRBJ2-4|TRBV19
CASSMAGLVNIQYF
TGTGCCAGTAGTATGGCGGGGTTGGTGAACATTCAGTACTTC
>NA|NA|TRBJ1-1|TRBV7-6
CASSQGRSTEAFF
TGTGCCAGCAGCCAGGGACGGTCCACTGAAGCTTTCTTT
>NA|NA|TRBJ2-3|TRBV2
CASSTVGDTQYF
TGTGCCAGCTCCACAGTGGGCGATACGCAGTATTTT
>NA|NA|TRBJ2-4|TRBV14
CASSHKGVSTGVAKNIQYF
TGTGCCAGCAGCCACAAAGGAGTGAGTACGGGAGTAGCCAAAAACATTCAGTACTTC
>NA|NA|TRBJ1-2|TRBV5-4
CASSGEGRVYGYTF
TGTGCCAGCAGCGGTGAGGGGCGAGTCTATGGCTACACCTTC
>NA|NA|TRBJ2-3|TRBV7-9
CASSLGSVALPKTDTQYF
TGTGCCAGCAGCTTAGGCAGCGTTGCCCTCCCTAAAACAGATACGCAGTATTTT
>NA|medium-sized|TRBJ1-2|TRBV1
CTSSSGPGHGYTF
TGCACCAGCAGCTCTGGGCCGGGGCATGGCTACACCTTC
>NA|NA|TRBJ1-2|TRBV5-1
CASSLEVREGRHGYTF
TGCGCCAGCAGCTTGGAAGTCAGGGAGGGGAGGCATGGCTACACCTTC
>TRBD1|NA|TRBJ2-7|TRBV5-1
CASSLTGQAYEQYF
TGCGCCAGCAGCTTGACGGGACAGGCCTACGAGCAGTACTTC
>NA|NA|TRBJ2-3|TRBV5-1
CASSFALGASTDTQYF
TGCGCCAGCAGCTTCGCCCTCGGGGCCAGCACAGATACGCAGTATTTT
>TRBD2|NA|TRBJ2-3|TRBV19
CASSPHPGGWTDTQYF
TGTGCCAGTAGTCCCCACCCCGGGGGGTGGACAGATACGCAGTATTTT
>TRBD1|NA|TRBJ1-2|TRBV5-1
CASSLGPGQGEGGYTF
TGCGCCAGCAGCCTCGGCCCGGGACAGGGAGAAGGAGGCTACACCTTC
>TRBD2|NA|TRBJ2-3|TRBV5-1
CASSSTGGLTDTQYF
TGCGCCAGCAGCTCCACGGGGGGGCTCACAGATACGCAGTATTTT
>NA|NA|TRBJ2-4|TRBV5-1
CASSRSEGKNIQYF
TGCGCCAGCAGCCGCTCGGAGGGCAAAAACATTCAGTACTTC